These 5 T cell receptor beta chains originate from one sample sequenced in a study of molecular identifiers for immune sequencing clone quantification. One entry per CDR3 protein results from TCRdb running MiXCR on the PCR reads. The sample records 300,000 to 350,000 distinct CDR3 sequences, over 20% being singletons. The material sequenced was naive CD8+ T cells from blood, with Jurkat cell RNA spiked in. Subset here: FACS-sorted CD8+CD4-CCR7+CD45RA+ naive T cells. The receptors were gathered from a human donor in good health. Some libraries in this study had Jurkat cell RNA spiked in.

This clonotype was picked up many times. The V call is TRBV4-1, the J call TRBJ2-7; 10 nucleotides agree with TRBD1. The CDR3 runs to 15 residues. With 3 bases clipped from V and 1 base from J, the junction kept 3 bases outside the gene matches. CDR1 is MGHRA, CDR2 YSYEKL, per germline. This CDR3 is CASSQTGQGSYEQYF. The CDR3 DNA sequence: TGCGCCAGCAGCCAGACGGGACAGGGGTCCTACGAGCAGTACTTC.

The sample holds one count of this clonotype. A much bigger clone sits one base away, suggesting this may be a read error. The DNA of the CDR3 is TGCGGATGGGGACTACTTTTTTGCACAGATACGCAGTATTTT. This gives the protein CGWGLLFCTDTQYF. The chain combines TRBV20-1 with TRBJ2-3; 7 bases fit TRBD2. This CDR3 is built from 14 residues. Germline loops: CDR1 DFQATT, CDR2 SNEGSKA (reference sequence).

As for this clonotype: This may be a read error, as it is one base from a much larger clone. This chain links TRBV24-1 with TRBJ1-1, with D hard to call. The CDR3 runs to 13 residues. Germline V gene lookup returns CDR1 KGHDR and CDR2 SFDVKD. The CDR3 nucleotides read TGTGCCGCCAGTCCCGGACCCGGGGCTGAAGCTTTCTTT. Its translation: CAASPGPGAEAFF.

This clonotype was recorded at least ten times. The CDR3 DNA is TGTGCCAGCAGTTTATTGGGTCTGGGGTCCTACGAGCAGTACTTC. Its protein is CASSLLGLGSYEQYF. The chain combines TRBV28 with TRBJ2-7; D remains unclear. The V gene lost 1 base and the J gene lost 1 base, with 11 bases spanning the gap. This CDR3 contains 15 residues. CDR1 is MDHEN, CDR2 SYDVKM, per germline.

In regard to this clonotype: This may be a read error: a much more frequent sequence differs by one nucleotide. The chain links TRBV7-9 to TRBJ1-2, with TRBD1 identical over 9 bases. The V segment lost 5 bases and the J segment 3 bases; nucleotides outside the gene matches: 7. Germline V gene sequence: CDR1 SEHNR, CDR2 FQNEAQ (reference sequence). The CDR3 extends over 15 amino acids. CDR3 residues: CASSNGTGLYYGYTF. The CDR3, as DNA: TGTGCCAGCAGCAATGGGACAGGGCTGTACTATGGCTACACCTTC.